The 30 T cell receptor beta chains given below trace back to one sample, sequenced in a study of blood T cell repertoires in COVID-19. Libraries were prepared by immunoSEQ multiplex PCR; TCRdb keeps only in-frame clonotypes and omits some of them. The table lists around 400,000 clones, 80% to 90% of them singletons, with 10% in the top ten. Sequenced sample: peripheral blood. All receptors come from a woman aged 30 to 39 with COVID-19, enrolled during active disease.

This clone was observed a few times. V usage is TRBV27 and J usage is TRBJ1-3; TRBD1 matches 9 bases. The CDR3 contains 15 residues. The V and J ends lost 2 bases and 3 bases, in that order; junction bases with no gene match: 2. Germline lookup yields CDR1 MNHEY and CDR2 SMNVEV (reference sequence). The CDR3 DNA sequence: TGTGCCAGCAGTTTAAGGACAGGGGATGGAAACACCATATATTTT. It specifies CASSLRTGDGNTIYF.

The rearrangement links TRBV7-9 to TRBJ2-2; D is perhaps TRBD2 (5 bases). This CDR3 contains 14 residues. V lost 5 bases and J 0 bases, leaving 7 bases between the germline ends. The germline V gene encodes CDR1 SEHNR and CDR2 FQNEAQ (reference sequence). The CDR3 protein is CASSRGTNTGELFF. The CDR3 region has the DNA TGTGCCAGCAGCCGGGGTACGAACACCGGGGAGCTGTTTTTT.

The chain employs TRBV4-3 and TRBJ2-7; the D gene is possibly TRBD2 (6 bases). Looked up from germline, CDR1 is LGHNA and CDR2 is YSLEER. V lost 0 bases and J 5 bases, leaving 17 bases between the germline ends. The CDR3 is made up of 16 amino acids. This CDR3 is CASSQDSGGVTHEQYF. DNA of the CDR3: TGCGCCAGCAGCCAAGATTCCGGGGGAGTGACCCACGAGCAGTACTTC.

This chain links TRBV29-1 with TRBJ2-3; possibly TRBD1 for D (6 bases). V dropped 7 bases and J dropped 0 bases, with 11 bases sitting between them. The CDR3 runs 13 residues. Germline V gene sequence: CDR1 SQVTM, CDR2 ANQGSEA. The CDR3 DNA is TGCAGCGCGGACAGCCCTAGCACAGATACGCAGTATTTT. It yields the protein CSADSPSTDTQYF.

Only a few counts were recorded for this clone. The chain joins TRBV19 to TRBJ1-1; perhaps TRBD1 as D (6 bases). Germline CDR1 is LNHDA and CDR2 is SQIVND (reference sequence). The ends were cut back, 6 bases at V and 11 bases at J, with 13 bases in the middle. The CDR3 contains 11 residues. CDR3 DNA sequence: TGTGCCAGTAGGTTCCAGGGGTTGGCTTTCTTT. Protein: CASRFQGLAFF.

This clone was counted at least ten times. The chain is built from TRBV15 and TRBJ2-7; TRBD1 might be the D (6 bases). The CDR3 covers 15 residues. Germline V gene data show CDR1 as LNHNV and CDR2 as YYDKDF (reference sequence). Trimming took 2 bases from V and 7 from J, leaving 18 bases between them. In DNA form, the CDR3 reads TGTGCCACCAGCAGACGGGAAAGGGGGACGAGGGAGCAGTACTTC. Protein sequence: CATSRRERGTREQYF.

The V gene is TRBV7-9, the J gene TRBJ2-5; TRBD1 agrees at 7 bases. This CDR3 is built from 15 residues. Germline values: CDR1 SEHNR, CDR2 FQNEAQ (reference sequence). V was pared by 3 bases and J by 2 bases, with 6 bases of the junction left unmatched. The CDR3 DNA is TGTGCCAGCAGCTTGTCGACAGGGACGCAAGAGACCCAGTACTTC. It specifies CASSLSTGTQETQYF.

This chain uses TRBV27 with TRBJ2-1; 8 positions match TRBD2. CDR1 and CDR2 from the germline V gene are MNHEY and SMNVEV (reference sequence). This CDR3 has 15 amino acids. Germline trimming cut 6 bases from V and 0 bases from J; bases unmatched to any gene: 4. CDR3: CASSISGTSYNEQFF. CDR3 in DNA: TGTGCCAGCAGCATTAGCGGGACCTCCTACAATGAGCAGTTCTTC.

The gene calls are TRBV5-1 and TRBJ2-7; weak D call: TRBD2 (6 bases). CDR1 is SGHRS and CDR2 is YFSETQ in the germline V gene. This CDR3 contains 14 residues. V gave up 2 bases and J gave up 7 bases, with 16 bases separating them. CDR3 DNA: TGCGCCAGCAGCTTAGACCTCGGGAGAACGGAGCAGTACTTC. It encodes CASSLDLGRTEQYF. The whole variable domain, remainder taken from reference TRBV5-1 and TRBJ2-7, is KAGVTQTPRYLIKTRGQQVTLSCSPISGHRSVSWYQQTPGQGLQFLFEYFSETQRNKGNFPGRFSGRQFSNSRSEMNVSTLELGDSALYLCASSLDLGRTEQYFGPGTRLTVT.

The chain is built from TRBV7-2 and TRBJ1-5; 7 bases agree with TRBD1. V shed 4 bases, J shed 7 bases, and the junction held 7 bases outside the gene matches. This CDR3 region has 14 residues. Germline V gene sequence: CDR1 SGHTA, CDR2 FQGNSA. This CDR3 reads CASSSGGSGQPQHF. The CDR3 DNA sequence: TGTGCCAGCAGCTCAGGGGGGTCAGGGCAGCCCCAGCATTTT.

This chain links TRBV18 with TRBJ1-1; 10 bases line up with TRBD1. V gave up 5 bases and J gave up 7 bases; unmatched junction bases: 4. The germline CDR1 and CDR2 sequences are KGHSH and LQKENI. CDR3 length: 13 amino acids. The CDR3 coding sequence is TGTGCCAGCTCAACAGACAGGGGGCGTGAAGCTTTCTTT. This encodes CASSTDRGREAFF.

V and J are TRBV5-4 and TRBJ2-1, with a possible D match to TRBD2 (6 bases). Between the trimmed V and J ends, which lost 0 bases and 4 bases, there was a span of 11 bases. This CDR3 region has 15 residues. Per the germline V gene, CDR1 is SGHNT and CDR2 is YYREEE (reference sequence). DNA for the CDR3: TGTGCCAGCAGCTTGGGTCTAGCGAGGTACAATGAGCAGTTCTTC. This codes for CASSLGLARYNEQFF.

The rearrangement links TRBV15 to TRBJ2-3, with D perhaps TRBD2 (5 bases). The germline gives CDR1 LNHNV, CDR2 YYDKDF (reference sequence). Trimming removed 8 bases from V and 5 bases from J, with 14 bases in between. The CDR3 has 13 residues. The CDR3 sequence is CATSSRAGDTQYF. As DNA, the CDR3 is TGTGCCACCTCTTCAAGGGCGGGAGATACGCAGTATTTT.

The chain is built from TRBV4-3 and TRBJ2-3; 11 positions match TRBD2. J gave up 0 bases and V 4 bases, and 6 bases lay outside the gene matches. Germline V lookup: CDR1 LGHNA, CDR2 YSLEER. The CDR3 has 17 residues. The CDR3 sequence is CASSRIVAGGSTDTQYF. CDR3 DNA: TGCGCCAGCAGCCGGATAGTAGCGGGAGGGAGCACAGATACGCAGTATTTT.

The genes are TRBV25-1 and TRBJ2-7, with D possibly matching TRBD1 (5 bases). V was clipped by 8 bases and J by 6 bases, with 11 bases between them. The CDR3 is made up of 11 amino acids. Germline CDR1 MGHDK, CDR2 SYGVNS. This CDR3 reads CASSQGREQYF. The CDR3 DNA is TGTGCCAGCTCTCAGGGCCGCGAGCAGTACTTC.

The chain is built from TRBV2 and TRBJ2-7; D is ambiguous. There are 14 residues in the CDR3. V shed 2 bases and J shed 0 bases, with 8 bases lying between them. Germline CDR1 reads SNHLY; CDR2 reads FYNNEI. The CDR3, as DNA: TGTGCCAGCAGTGAACGACGGAGCTCCTACGAGCAGTACTTC. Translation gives CASSERRSSYEQYF.

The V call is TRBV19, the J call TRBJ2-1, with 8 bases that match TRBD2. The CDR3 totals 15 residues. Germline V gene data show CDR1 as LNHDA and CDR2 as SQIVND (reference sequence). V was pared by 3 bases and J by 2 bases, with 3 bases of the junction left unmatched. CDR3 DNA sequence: TGTGCCAGTAGTATTGGAGCGGGAGCCTACAATGAGCAGTTCTTC. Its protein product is CASSIGAGAYNEQFF.

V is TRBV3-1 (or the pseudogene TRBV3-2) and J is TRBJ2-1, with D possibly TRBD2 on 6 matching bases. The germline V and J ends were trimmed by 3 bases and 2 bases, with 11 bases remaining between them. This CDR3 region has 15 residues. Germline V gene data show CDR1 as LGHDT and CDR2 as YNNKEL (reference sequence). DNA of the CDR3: TGTGCCAGCAGCCATCTCGGGAGCCCCTACAATGAGCAGTTCTTC. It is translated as CASSHLGSPYNEQFF.

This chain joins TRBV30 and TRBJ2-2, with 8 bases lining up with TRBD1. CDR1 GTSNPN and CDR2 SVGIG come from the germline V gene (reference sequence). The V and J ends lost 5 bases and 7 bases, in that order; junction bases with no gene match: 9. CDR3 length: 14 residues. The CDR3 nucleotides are TGTGCCTGGTCAACAGGGGGTAGAATCGGGGAGCTGTTTTTT. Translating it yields CAWSTGGRIGELFF.

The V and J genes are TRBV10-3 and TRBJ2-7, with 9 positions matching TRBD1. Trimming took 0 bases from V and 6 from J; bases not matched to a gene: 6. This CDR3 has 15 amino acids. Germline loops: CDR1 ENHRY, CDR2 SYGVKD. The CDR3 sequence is CAISESDRGGAEQYF. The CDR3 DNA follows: TGTGCCATCAGTGAGTCGGACAGGGGAGGGGCCGAGCAGTACTTC.

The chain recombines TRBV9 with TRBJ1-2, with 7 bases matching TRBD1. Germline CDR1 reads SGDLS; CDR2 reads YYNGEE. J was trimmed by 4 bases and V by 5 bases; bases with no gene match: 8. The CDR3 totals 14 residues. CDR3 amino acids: CASSDQGGFYGYTF. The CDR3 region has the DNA TGTGCCAGCAGTGATCAGGGGGGCTTCTATGGCTACACCTTC.

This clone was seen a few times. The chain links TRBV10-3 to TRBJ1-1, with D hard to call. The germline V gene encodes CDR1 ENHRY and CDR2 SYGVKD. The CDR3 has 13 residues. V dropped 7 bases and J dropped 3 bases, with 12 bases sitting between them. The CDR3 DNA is TGTGCCATCAAGAGGGATACGGACACTGAAGCTTTCTTT. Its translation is CAIKRDTDTEAFF.

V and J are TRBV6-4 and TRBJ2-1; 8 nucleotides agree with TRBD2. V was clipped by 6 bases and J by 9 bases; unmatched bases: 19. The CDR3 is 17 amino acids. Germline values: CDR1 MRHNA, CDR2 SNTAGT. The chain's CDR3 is CASSPKVGLVLVGEQFF. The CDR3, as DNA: TGTGCCAGCAGCCCTAAGGTGGGACTAGTGTTGGTTGGTGAGCAGTTCTTC.

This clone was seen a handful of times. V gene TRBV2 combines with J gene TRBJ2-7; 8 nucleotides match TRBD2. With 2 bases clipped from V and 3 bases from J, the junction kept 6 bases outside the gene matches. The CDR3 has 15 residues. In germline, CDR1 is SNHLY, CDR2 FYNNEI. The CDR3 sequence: CASSEFKTSDYEQYF. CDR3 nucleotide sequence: TGTGCCAGCAGTGAATTCAAGACTAGCGACTACGAGCAGTACTTC.

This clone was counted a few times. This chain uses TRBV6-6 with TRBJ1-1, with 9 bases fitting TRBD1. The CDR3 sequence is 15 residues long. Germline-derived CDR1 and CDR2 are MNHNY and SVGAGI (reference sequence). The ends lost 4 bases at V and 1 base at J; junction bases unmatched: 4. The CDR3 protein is CASSSPGQGNTEAFF. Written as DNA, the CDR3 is TGTGCCAGCAGTTCGCCGGGACAGGGGAACACTGAAGCTTTCTTT.

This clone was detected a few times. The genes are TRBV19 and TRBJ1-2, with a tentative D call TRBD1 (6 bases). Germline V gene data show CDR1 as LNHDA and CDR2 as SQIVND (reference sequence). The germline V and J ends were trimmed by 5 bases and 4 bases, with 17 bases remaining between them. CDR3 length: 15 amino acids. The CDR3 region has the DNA TGTGCCAGTAGTGAGGGTGGACAGCCCGGCTATGGCTACACCTTC. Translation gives CASSEGGQPGYGYTF.

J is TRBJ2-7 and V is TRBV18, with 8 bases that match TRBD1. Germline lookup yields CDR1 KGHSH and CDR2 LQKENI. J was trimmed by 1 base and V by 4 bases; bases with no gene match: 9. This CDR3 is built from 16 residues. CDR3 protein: CASSRAGGPISYEQYF. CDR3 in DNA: TGTGCCAGCTCACGGGCAGGGGGCCCAATTTCCTACGAGCAGTACTTC.

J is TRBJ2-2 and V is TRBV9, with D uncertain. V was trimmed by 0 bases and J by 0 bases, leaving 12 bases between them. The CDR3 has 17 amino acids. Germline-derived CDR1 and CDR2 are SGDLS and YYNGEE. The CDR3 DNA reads TGTGCCAGCAGCGTAGCTCAAAGGAGCCCGAACACCGGGGAGCTGTTTTTT. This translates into CASSVAQRSPNTGELFF.

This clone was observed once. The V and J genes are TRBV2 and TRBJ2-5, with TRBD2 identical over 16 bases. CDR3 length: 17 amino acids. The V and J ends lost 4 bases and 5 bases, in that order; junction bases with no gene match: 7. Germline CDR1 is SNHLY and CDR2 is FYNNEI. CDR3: CASSGGLAGGPTETQYF. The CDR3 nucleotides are TGTGCCAGCAGTGGGGGACTAGCGGGAGGGCCGACGGAGACCCAGTACTTC.

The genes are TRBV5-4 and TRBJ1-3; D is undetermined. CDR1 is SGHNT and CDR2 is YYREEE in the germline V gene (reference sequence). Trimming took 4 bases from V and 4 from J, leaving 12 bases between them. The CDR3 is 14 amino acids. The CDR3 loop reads CASSDYRNGNTIYF. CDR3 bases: TGTGCCAGCAGCGACTATAGGAACGGAAACACCATATATTTT.